These 27 T cell receptor beta chains were sequenced from one sample in a study of blood T cell repertoires in COVID-19. The data were produced by immunoSEQ multiplex PCR, yet TCRdb's version contains in-frame clones alone and is incomplete. The repertoire holds 200,000 to 300,000 clones, nearly 95% seen once, with roughly 0.8% in the top ten. Sequencing was carried out using peripheral blood. The receptors originated from a man under 40 with COVID-19, enrolled during active disease.

V usage is TRBV10-3 and J usage is TRBJ2-7; no firm D call. This CDR3 spans 13 amino acids. Germline lookup yields CDR1 ENHRY and CDR2 SYGVKD. Trimming removed 4 bases at V and 5 bases at J, with 12 bases between. CDR3 sequence reads: CAISGGGNHEQYF. The CDR3 DNA reads as TGTGCCATCAGTGGCGGCGGAAACCACGAGCAGTACTTC.

The chain joins TRBV3-1 (or the pseudogene TRBV3-2) to TRBJ2-7, with 9 bases that match TRBD2. The CDR3 extends over 20 amino acids. Germline V lookup: CDR1 LGHDT, CDR2 YNNKEL (reference sequence). V trimming: 0 bases; J trimming: 7 bases; junction bases outside the gene matches: 22. The CDR3 spells CASSQDYGSVRGGGAGEQYF. CDR3 coding DNA: TGTGCCAGCAGCCAAGATTATGGTAGCGTCCGAGGCGGGGGGGCTGGGGAGCAGTACTTC.

This chain joins TRBV5-1 and TRBJ1-6; no definite D call. The V gene's germline CDR1 is SGHRS and CDR2 YFSETQ. The CDR3 extends over 15 amino acids. With 0 bases removed from V and 7 bases from J, the gap between germline ends came to 11 bases. The CDR3 DNA follows: TGCGCCAGCAGCTTGGGCGGCAGCAACAATTCACCCCTCCACTTT. This sequence encodes CASSLGGSNNSPLHF. The whole variable domain, remainder taken from reference TRBV5-1 and TRBJ1-6, is KAGVTQTPRYLIKTRGQQVTLSCSPISGHRSVSWYQQTPGQGLQFLFEYFSETQRNKGNFPGRFSGRQFSNSRSEMNVSTLELGDSALYLCASSLGGSNNSPLHFGNGTRLTVT.

This clone was seen more than once but under ten times. The chain links TRBV19 to TRBJ2-1, with D uncertain. This CDR3 contains 12 residues. The V end was cut by 5 bases, the J end by 2 bases, with 4 bases between. Germline CDR1 LNHDA, CDR2 SQIVND (reference sequence). The CDR3 bases are TGTGCCAGTAGTCCTACCTACAATGAGCAGTTCTTC. Residues: CASSPTYNEQFF. Combining the CDR3 with reference TRBV19 and TRBJ2-1 gives the whole variable domain DGGITQSPKYLFRKEGQNVTLSCEQNLNHDAMYWYRQDPGQGLRLIYYSQIVNDFQKGDIAEGYSVSREKKESFPLTVTSAQKNPTAFYLCASSPTYNEQFFGPGTRLTVL.

This clone was recorded only once. The V and J genes are TRBV12-3 or TRBV12-4 and TRBJ1-1; D gene unclear. CDR3 length: 11 amino acids. V dropped 6 bases and J dropped 5 bases, with 7 bases sitting between them. CDR3 residues: CASRSNTEAFF. For the CDR3, the DNA is TGTGCCAGCAGGTCTAATACTGAAGCTTTCTTT.

The chain carries TRBV6-6 and TRBJ1-4; D gene uncertain. CDR1 and CDR2 (germline): MNHNY, SVGAGI (reference sequence). V gave up 6 bases and J gave up 6 bases, with 17 bases separating them. The CDR3 length is 15 residues. In DNA form, the CDR3 reads TGTGCCAGCAGCCGCTCCGGCCGGGGAGATGAAAAACTGTTTTTT. It yields the protein CASSRSGRGDEKLFF.

This chain connects TRBV6-2 or TRBV6-3 to TRBJ2-5, with a weak D call TRBD2 (7 bases). V gave up 2 bases and J gave up 5 bases, with 15 bases separating them. The CDR3 contains 15 residues. Germline V gene lookup returns CDR1 MNHEY and CDR2 SVGEGT. CDR3 sequence (DNA): TGTGCCAGCAGTTACCCCCGCAGGGGAGGGGAGACCCAGTACTTC. It translates to CASSYPRRGGETQYF.

The chain combines TRBV4-1 with TRBJ2-5; the match to TRBD2 covers 10 bases. The CDR3 covers 14 residues. CDR1 is MGHRA and CDR2 is YSYEKL in the germline V gene. With V trimmed by 4 bases and J by 4 bases, 3 bases remained unmatched. The DNA of the CDR3 is TGCGCCAGCAGCCGAGCGGGGGGGCTAGAGACCCAGTACTTC. Translating gives CASSRAGGLETQYF.

The chain employs TRBV19 and TRBJ1-2; a weak D match, TRBD1 (5 bases). The germline V gene has CDR1 LNHDA and CDR2 SQIVND (reference sequence). CDR3 length: 12 residues. Deletions cut 4 bases from V and 6 bases from J, with 9 bases between. CDR3 sequence: CASSRSGDGYTF. CDR3 bases: TGTGCCAGTAGTAGGTCGGGGGATGGCTACACCTTC.

This clone was seen a single time. The chain carries TRBV5-1 and TRBJ2-1; D ambiguous. V lost 2 bases and J lost 0, with 6 bases in between. Germline V lookup: CDR1 SGHRS, CDR2 YFSETQ. This CDR3 is 14 amino acids long. The CDR3: CASSFQNSYNEQFF. The CDR3 DNA reads TGCGCCAGCAGCTTCCAAAACTCCTACAATGAGCAGTTCTTC.

The rearrangement links TRBV27 to TRBJ1-1; D not resolved. CDR1 MNHEY and CDR2 SMNVEV come from the germline V gene (reference sequence). This CDR3 is 13 amino acids long. Trimming shortened V by 4 bases and J by 1 base, and 7 bases separated the two germline ends. CDR3 nucleotide sequence: TGTGCCAGCAGTTACGCAGGGAACACTGAAGCTTTCTTT. It codes for CASSYAGNTEAFF.

This rearrangement joins TRBV2 to TRBJ2-3; D not resolved. The CDR3 is made up of 15 amino acids. Germline assignment: CDR1 SNHLY and CDR2 FYNNEI. The V end was cut by 1 base, the J end by 2 bases, with 10 bases between. The CDR3 loop is CASSEGGFPTDTQYF. CDR3 bases: TGTGCCAGCAGTGAAGGTGGCTTCCCCACAGATACGCAGTATTTT. The full variable domain, rest sourced from reference TRBV2 and TRBJ2-3, is EPEVTQTPSHQVTQMGQEVILRCVPISNHLYFYWYRQILGQKVEFLVSFYNNEISEKSEIFDDQFSVERPDGSNFTLKIRSTKLEDSAMYFCASSEGGFPTDTQYFGPGTRLTVL.

This rearrangement joins TRBV29-1 to TRBJ1-2; 10 positions agree with TRBD1. V trimming: 4 bases; J trimming: 1 base; junction bases outside the gene matches: 12. CDR1 SQVTM and CDR2 ANQGSEA come from the germline V gene. The CDR3 is 17 residues long. For the CDR3, the DNA is TGCAGCGTTGGAAAGACGGGACAGGGGATCCGTAACTATGGCTACACCTTC. Protein sequence: CSVGKTGQGIRNYGYTF.

The chain carries TRBV9 and TRBJ1-1, with 7 bases lining up with TRBD1. The CDR3 is 15 residues long. Germline loops: CDR1 SGDLS, CDR2 YYNGEE. Unmatched junction bases numbered 10, after V lost 3 bases and J lost 5 bases. The CDR3 DNA reads as TGTGCCAGCAGCGGCGGTATTACAGGGGAAACTGAAGCTTTCTTT. Encoded protein: CASSGGITGETEAFF.

This chain joins TRBV5-6 and TRBJ1-1; 7 bases match TRBD1. The germline CDR1 and CDR2 sequences are SGHDT and YYEEEE. With V trimmed by 6 bases and J by 0 bases, 8 bases remained unmatched. This CDR3 is built from 15 residues. The CDR3 protein is CASNRPDRVNTEAFF. The CDR3 nucleotides read TGTGCCAGCAACCGCCCAGACAGGGTGAACACTGAAGCTTTCTTT.

This chain uses TRBV6-2 or TRBV6-3 with TRBJ1-4, with D possibly TRBD1 on 5 matching bases. V lost 3 bases, J lost 8 bases, and 13 bases lay in between. The CDR3 spans 14 residues. CDR1 and CDR2 (germline): MNHEY, SVGEGT. CDR3: CASSYGGVDEKLFF. The CDR3 DNA reads TGTGCCAGCAGTTATGGAGGGGTGGACGAAAAACTGTTTTTT.

This clone showed up just a few times. The V call is TRBV2, the J call TRBJ1-1, with D possibly TRBD1 on 6 matching bases. The V end was cut by 8 bases, the J end by 0 bases, with 16 bases between. Looked up from germline, CDR1 is SNHLY and CDR2 is FYNNEI. The CDR3 spans 15 residues. The CDR3 nucleotides read TGTGCCAGCTGTTGGATCGGACAGCTGAACACTGAAGCTTTCTTT. This gives the protein CASCWIGQLNTEAFF.

The chain links TRBV7-9 to TRBJ1-5; 7 nucleotides align to TRBD1. CDR3 length: 13 amino acids. Germline trimming cut 5 bases from V and 3 bases from J; bases unmatched to any gene: 1. Per germline, CDR1 SEHNR and CDR2 FQNEAQ (reference sequence). The CDR3 loop is CASSGQDNQPQHF. The CDR3 region has the DNA TGTGCCAGCAGCGGACAGGACAATCAGCCCCAGCATTTT.

The chain couples TRBV6-5 to TRBJ1-2; D is unresolved. V was trimmed by 8 bases and J by 8 bases, leaving 24 bases between them. The CDR3 is made up of 15 amino acids. Germline V lookup: CDR1 MNHEY, CDR2 SVGAGI. The CDR3 DNA reads as TGTGCCAGCTCTATCTCACCGGTGGGCAATCCAGGCTACACCTTC. As protein: CASSISPVGNPGYTF.

This clone appeared a single time. This chain uses TRBV2 with TRBJ1-5; 8 positions match TRBD1. From germline, CDR1 is SNHLY and CDR2 FYNNEI. Trimming took 10 bases from V and 1 from J; bases not matched to a gene: 6. The CDR3 is 14 residues long. The CDR3 spells CAIGQGVSNQPQHF. For the CDR3, the DNA is TGTGCCATCGGACAGGGAGTAAGCAATCAGCCCCAGCATTTT.

This clone appeared a single time. The rearrangement joins TRBV15 to TRBJ2-5, with 7 bases aligning to TRBD2. The junction had 6 bases not matched to a gene; V was cut back by 0 bases and J by 5 bases. The CDR3 totals 15 residues. Germline lookup yields CDR1 LNHNV and CDR2 YYDKDF (reference sequence). The CDR3 loop reads CATSRDGGGAETQYF. DNA for the CDR3: TGTGCCACCAGCAGAGATGGGGGGGGAGCGGAGACCCAGTACTTC.

This clone is a singleton in its sample. The gene calls are TRBV9 and TRBJ1-6; D is perhaps TRBD1 (5 bases). Deletions cut 0 bases from V and 7 bases from J, with 8 bases between. The germline V gene has CDR1 SGDLS and CDR2 YYNGEE. This CDR3 is 14 amino acids long. CDR3 bases: TGTGCCAGCAGCGTAGATTCAGGGAATTCACCCCTCCACTTT. It codes for CASSVDSGNSPLHF.

The rearrangement uses TRBV2 and TRBJ1-3, with D hard to call. This CDR3 region has 15 residues. V was cut by 2 bases and J by 4 bases, with 12 bases left in between. CDR1 and CDR2 (germline): SNHLY, FYNNEI. CDR3 in DNA: TGTGCCAGCAGTGAACGGCCCGGGGTCGGAAACACCATATATTTT. Translating it yields CASSERPGVGNTIYF.

This rearrangement joins TRBV19 to TRBJ1-2, with D possibly TRBD1 on 5 matching bases. The ends were cut back, 7 bases at V and 4 bases at J, with 19 bases in the middle. Germline V lookup: CDR1 LNHDA, CDR2 SQIVND (reference sequence). The CDR3 covers 15 residues. The CDR3 here is CASTDGEGASYGYTF. DNA of the CDR3: TGTGCCAGTACGGATGGAGAAGGGGCCTCCTATGGCTACACCTTC.

This clone was seen only a few times. This rearrangement joins TRBV5-6 to TRBJ2-2; 8 bases are shared with TRBD2. CDR3 length: 16 residues. The ends lost 4 bases at V and 9 bases at J; junction bases unmatched: 14. In germline, CDR1 is SGHDT, CDR2 YYEEEE. The CDR3 region is CASSPGGGSLEWELFF. The CDR3 DNA is TGTGCCAGCAGCCCCGGCGGGGGGTCCCTCGAGTGGGAGCTGTTTTTT.

This clone was picked up a small number of times. This sequence joins TRBV3-1 (or the pseudogene TRBV3-2) and TRBJ2-7, with 7 bases aligning to TRBD1. Per germline, CDR1 LGHDT and CDR2 YNNKEL (reference sequence). This CDR3 region has 15 residues. With V trimmed by 1 base and J by 5 bases, 8 bases remained unmatched. CDR3 amino acids: CASSQGGGGGNEQYF. The CDR3 bases are TGTGCCAGCAGCCAAGGAGGGGGCGGAGGAAACGAGCAGTACTTC.

V usage is TRBV7-9 and J usage is TRBJ2-7; 9 bases fit TRBD1. The CDR3 contains 14 residues. Germline V gene data show CDR1 as SEHNR and CDR2 as FQNEAQ (reference sequence). The J segment lost 3 bases and the V segment lost 5 bases, leaving 5 bases of the junction unmatched. The CDR3 DNA sequence: TGTGCCAGCAGCCAGACAGGGGGTGACTACGAGCAGTACTTC. Its protein product is CASSQTGGDYEQYF.